The rows below give T cell receptor beta chains drawn from one sample of a study of blood T cell repertoires in COVID-19. Measured with immunoSEQ multiplex PCR; TCRdb has only the in-frame clones, and not every one. The sample contains 400,000 to 450,000 clones, approximately 90% of which appear only once. The sample comprised peripheral blood. These receptors were obtained from a woman younger than 45 with active or convalescent COVID-19. Both conserved end residues are part of each CDR3.

v_call	j_call	cdr3_aa
TRBV5-1	TRBJ2-5	CASHGGVGQETQYF
TRBV27	TRBJ1-1	CASRSDRVEAFF
TRBV3-1/TRBV3-2	TRBJ1-2	CASSQEQNYGYTF
TRBV14	TRBJ2-3	CASSQEWGPYADTQYF
TRBV6-5	TRBJ2-5	CASSAKMGWRETQYF
TRBV27	TRBJ2-1	CASNRGLAANEQFF
TRBV4-1	TRBJ1-6	CASRDPRQVSPLHF
TRBV27	TRBJ1-2	CASSPSATGDYGYTF
TRBV3-1/TRBV3-2	TRBJ2-3	CASREAGNRVIDTDTQYF
TRBV5-1	TRBJ2-2	CASSVGQSNTGELFF
TRBV19	TRBJ1-2	CATGTGEGFGYTF
TRBV2	TRBJ1-5	CASSDLYSNQPQHF
TRBV5-1	TRBJ1-3	CASSLEQNGNTIYF
TRBV4-1	TRBJ1-1	CASSQDGRAVRTEAFF
TRBV9	TRBJ2-7	CASSAHGTGVYEQYF